One and the same sample provided the 25 T cell receptor beta chains below, sequenced in a study of T cell changes during pregnancy in multiple sclerosis. Data came from immunoSEQ multiplex PCR; TCRdb stores just in-frame clones and leaves some out. The repertoire has 45,000 to 70,000 clones, 90% to 95% of them found once; the top ten carry 0.2%. Material: CD4+ T cells from peripheral blood mononuclear cells, obtained in the second trimester of pregnancy. The receptor source for this set is a female donor with multiple sclerosis, enrolled in a pregnancy study.

V usage is TRBV6-1 and J usage is TRBJ1-3, with D uncertain. V was shortened by 4 bases and J by 4 bases, with 11 bases between the two germline ends. This CDR3 comprises 14 residues. CDR1 and CDR2 (germline): MNHNS, SASEGT. The CDR3 DNA reads TGTGCCAGCAGTGGTCCTAGACCGGGAAACACCATATATTTT. Amino acids: CASSGPRPGNTIYF.

The chain combines TRBV30 with TRBJ2-2, with 12 bases identical to TRBD2. V dropped 0 bases and J dropped 2; count of bases not matched to a gene: 4. This CDR3 has 17 residues. Germline V gene lookup returns CDR1 GTSNPN and CDR2 SVGIG (reference sequence). The CDR3 DNA is TGTGCCTGGAGTGTCCGAGGACTAGCGGGAAACACCGGGGAGCTGTTTTTT. Protein sequence: CAWSVRGLAGNTGELFF.

The chain employs TRBV2 and TRBJ2-1; 9 bases agree with TRBD2. Germline V gene lookup returns CDR1 SNHLY and CDR2 FYNNEI. The CDR3 covers 17 residues. V trimming: 7 bases; J trimming: 0 bases; junction bases outside the gene matches: 10. CDR3: CASKAAGGPSSYNEQFF. DNA of the CDR3: TGTGCCAGCAAGGCGGCGGGAGGGCCTAGCTCCTACAATGAGCAGTTCTTC.

This chain connects TRBV9 to TRBJ2-5; 7 bases are a match to TRBD2. V shed 5 bases, J shed 1 base, and the junction held 5 bases outside the gene matches. The CDR3 covers 14 residues. Germline-derived CDR1 and CDR2 are SGDLS and YYNGEE. The CDR3 protein is CASSKGTTQETQYF. The CDR3 DNA reads as TGTGCCAGCAGTAAAGGGACTACCCAAGAGACCCAGTACTTC.

J is TRBJ2-7 and V is TRBV7-9; maybe TRBD1 (6 bases). Trimming removed 2 bases at V and 0 bases at J, with 14 bases between. The CDR3 consists of 16 residues. CDR1 and CDR2 from the germline V gene are SEHNR and FQNEAQ (reference sequence). In DNA form, the CDR3 reads TGTGCCAGCAGCTTAAGGGTTACAGGGAGCTCCTACGAGCAGTACTTC. It is translated as CASSLRVTGSSYEQYF.

The chain joins TRBV19 to TRBJ1-2, with TRBD1 matching over 9 bases. V dropped 9 bases and J dropped 3; count of bases not matched to a gene: 8. The CDR3 contains 14 residues. Per the germline V gene, CDR1 is LNHDA and CDR2 is SQIVND (reference sequence). DNA for the CDR3: TGTGCCAGCTTACAGGGGGCGAAGGACTATGGCTACACCTTC. Translation gives CASLQGAKDYGYTF.

In its sample, this clone was seen once. The V gene is TRBV6-5, the J gene TRBJ2-5, with TRBD2 matching 9 bases. This CDR3 contains 15 residues. Germline V gene data show CDR1 as MNHEY and CDR2 as SVGAGI. After removal of 6 bases from V and 1 base from J, the junction contained 6 bases not matched to a gene. The chain's CDR3 is CASSPKRGAQETQYF. The CDR3 bases are TGTGCCAGCAGCCCCAAGCGGGGGGCCCAAGAGACCCAGTACTTC.

This clone was observed a single time. The chain links TRBV6-4 to TRBJ2-1; no reliable D call. Germline-derived CDR1 and CDR2 are MRHNA and SNTAGT. The V end was cut by 8 bases, the J end by 7 bases, with 15 bases between. The CDR3 has 13 amino acids. The CDR3, as DNA: TGTGCCAGCTCGAGGAGAGGCTCGAATGAGCAGTTCTTC. This codes for CASSRRGSNEQFF.

This chain joins TRBV7-3 and TRBJ2-7; D gene ambiguous. Germline loops: CDR1 SGHTA, CDR2 FQGTGA. V was cut by 4 bases and J by 2 bases, with 21 bases left in between. This CDR3 has 17 residues. Written as DNA, the CDR3 is TGTGCCAGCAGCTCTCCTCCTTTGCGAACTTCAACCTACGAGCAGTACTTC. Its translation is CASSSPPLRTSTYEQYF.

The rearrangement joins TRBV7-8 to TRBJ1-6; D is perhaps TRBD1 (6 bases). V was trimmed by 5 bases and J by 6 bases, leaving 14 bases between them. The CDR3 extends over 15 amino acids. Germline values: CDR1 SGHVS, CDR2 FQNEAQ. CDR3 DNA sequence: TGTGCCAGCAGCCCCCGGACAGACCCTAATTCACCCCTCCACTTT. As protein: CASSPRTDPNSPLHF.

This rearrangement joins TRBV18 to TRBJ1-4; D is undetermined. From germline, CDR1 is KGHSH and CDR2 LQKENI. The CDR3 contains 15 residues. The ends were cut back, 6 bases at V and 0 bases at J, with 11 bases in the middle. The CDR3 is CASSPSQPTNEKLFF. The CDR3 bases are TGTGCCAGCTCGCCGTCACAGCCAACTAATGAAAAACTGTTTTTT.

The chain is built from TRBV19 and TRBJ2-1, with 8 bases lining up with TRBD2. The germline V gene has CDR1 LNHDA and CDR2 SQIVND (reference sequence). The CDR3 is made up of 15 amino acids. J was trimmed by 3 bases and V by 2 bases; bases with no gene match: 3. CDR3 sequence (DNA): TGTGCCAGTAGTATACGGGGGGGCCACTACAATGAGCAGTTCTTC. Its protein is CASSIRGGHYNEQFF.

The CDR3 DNA reads as TGTGCCAGCAGCCAAGTTGGACTAGCGGGGCCGACGAGCTCCTACAATGAGCAGTTCTTC. It is translated as CASSQVGLAGPTSSYNEQFF. The chain carries TRBV4-2 and TRBJ2-1; TRBD2 aligns across 12 bases. J lost 0 bases, V lost 1 base, and 10 bases had no gene match. The CDR3 length is 20 residues. Germline V gene lookup returns CDR1 LGHNA and CDR2 YNFKEQ.

The table lists this clone with a count of one. The chain carries TRBV27 and TRBJ1-5; no firm D call. V was shortened by 5 bases and J by 4 bases, with 15 bases between the two germline ends. From germline, CDR1 is MNHEY and CDR2 SMNVEV (reference sequence). The CDR3 sequence is 15 residues long. CDR3 in amino acids: CASSISVARNQPQHF. Here the CDR3 DNA reads TGTGCCAGCAGTATCAGTGTAGCGCGGAATCAGCCCCAGCATTTT.

This chain uses TRBV4-1 with TRBJ1-2; 7 bases line up with TRBD1. The CDR3 is made up of 14 amino acids. V lost 4 bases, J lost 4 bases, and 6 bases stayed unmatched. CDR1 and CDR2 from the germline V gene are MGHRA and YSYEKL. The CDR3 bases are TGCGCCAGCAGCCTCATACGGGACAGCTATGGCTACACCTTC. Encoded protein: CASSLIRDSYGYTF.

The chain couples TRBV7-9 to TRBJ2-3; D gene ambiguous. The CDR3 is 11 amino acids. The V gene lost 8 bases and the J gene lost 2 bases, with 5 bases spanning the gap. Per germline, CDR1 SEHNR and CDR2 FQNEAQ (reference sequence). For the CDR3, the DNA is TGTGCCAGCTCCGTCACAGATACGCAGTATTTT. The encoded protein is CASSVTDTQYF.

As for this clone: This CDR3 is also generated by other DNA sequences in the sample. The chain recombines TRBV18 with TRBJ1-2; possible D gene TRBD1, 6 bases. V lost 2 bases to trimming and J lost 2 bases, with 6 bases between them. This CDR3 region has 13 residues. CDR1 and CDR2 from the germline V gene are KGHSH and LQKENI. The CDR3 DNA reads TGTGCCAGCTCACCAGGGGGCAACTATGGCTACACCTTC. Its translation: CASSPGGNYGYTF.

This chain joins TRBV18 and TRBJ2-6; weak D call: TRBD1 (6 bases). Germline V gives CDR1 KGHSH, CDR2 LQKENI. The CDR3 length is 16 residues. V was trimmed by 3 bases and J by 2 bases, leaving 11 bases between them. CDR3 coding DNA: TGTGCCAGCTCACCCCAGGGGTCCCCTGGGGCCAACGTCCTGACTTTC. This sequence encodes CASSPQGSPGANVLTF.

The genes are TRBV6-5 and TRBJ1-2; TRBD1 is a possible D gene (5 bases). CDR3 length: 16 amino acids. Trimming left V 0 bases short and J 6 bases short, with 17 bases between. The V gene's germline CDR1 is MNHEY and CDR2 SVGAGI. This chain's CDR3 is CASSYSRQRSPNGYTF. The CDR3 DNA reads as TGTGCCAGCAGTTACTCCCGACAGCGCTCTCCGAATGGCTACACCTTC.

The chain is built from TRBV5-1 and TRBJ1-1, with D possibly matching TRBD1 (6 bases). The CDR3 spans 17 residues. V shed 6 bases and J shed 1 base, with 22 bases lying between them. Germline CDR1 and CDR2: SGHRS and YFSETQ. CDR3: CASTTAGGAMENTEAFF. The CDR3 DNA follows: TGCGCCAGCACCACTGCCGGGGGGGCGATGGAGAACACTGAAGCTTTCTTT.

This clone turned up a few times. V usage is TRBV30 and J usage is TRBJ1-5; D might be TRBD1 (5 bases). Germline lookup yields CDR1 GTSNPN and CDR2 SVGIG (reference sequence). The ends were cut back, 7 bases at V and 7 bases at J, with 20 bases in the middle. This CDR3 is built from 14 residues. Written as DNA, the CDR3 is TGTGCCTACATTGTTCCAGGGTCAGGACAGCCCCAGCATTTT. Protein product: CAYIVPGSGQPQHF.

The V and J genes are TRBV15 and TRBJ1-5; 7 positions agree with TRBD1. The CDR3 extends over 17 amino acids. Unmatched junction bases numbered 9, after V lost 1 base and J lost 3 bases. CDR1 LNHNV and CDR2 YYDKDF come from the germline V gene (reference sequence). CDR3 sequence reads: CATSRASTGSFNQPQHF. The CDR3 coding sequence is TGTGCCACCAGCAGAGCCTCGACAGGGTCTTTCAATCAGCCCCAGCATTTT.

This clone was counted between two and nine times. This chain connects TRBV7-6 to TRBJ1-6, with D possibly TRBD1 on 5 matching bases. Germline-derived CDR1 and CDR2 are SGHVS and FNYEAQ. V lost 5 bases to trimming and J lost 1 base, with 12 bases between them. CDR3 length: 16 amino acids. The CDR3 nucleotides are TGTGCCAGCAGCGAGAGCCAGGGATCCTATAATTCACCCCTCCACTTT. This encodes CASSESQGSYNSPLHF.

The chain is built from TRBV27 and TRBJ2-1; D gene ambiguous. V dropped 4 bases and J dropped 5 bases, with 21 bases sitting between them. Germline V gene lookup returns CDR1 MNHEY and CDR2 SMNVEV (reference sequence). The CDR3 spans 17 residues. The chain's CDR3 is CASSSIILVFSHNEQFF. CDR3 sequence (DNA): TGTGCCAGCAGTTCCATCATCCTAGTGTTTAGCCACAATGAGCAGTTCTTC.

The genes are TRBV5-5 and TRBJ2-7; TRBD2 matches at 12 bases. J lost 3 bases, V lost 2 bases, and 15 bases had no gene match. The CDR3 has 19 residues. Germline-derived CDR1 and CDR2 are SGHKS and YYEKEE (reference sequence). For the CDR3, the DNA is TGTGCCAGCAGCTTCGGGGTACTAGCGGGAGGCCCAGATTACTACGAGCAGTACTTC. This codes for CASSFGVLAGGPDYYEQYF.